Each of the 9 T cell receptor beta chains below was sequenced from the same sample in a study of CD4 T cells in relation to SARS-CoV-2 and coronaviruses. Libraries were prepared by immunoSEQ multiplex PCR; TCRdb keeps only in-frame clonotypes and omits some of them. The sample consists of tens of thousands of clones, about 80% of them appearing once. The antigens these receptors bind are not known. The sample taken for sequencing was memory CD4+ T cells from PBMCs, cultured in vitro. These receptors all stem from an adult with COVID-19.

This clone showed up just a few times. The rearrangement uses TRBV5-1 and TRBJ2-3; D might be TRBD2 (5 bases). The germline V and J ends were trimmed by 1 base and 2 bases, with 14 bases remaining between them. CDR3 size: 16 residues. Per the germline V gene, CDR1 is SGHRS and CDR2 is YFSETQ. The CDR3 sequence is CASSLYNEGSTDTQYF. CDR3 nucleotide sequence: TGCGCCAGCAGCTTGTATAATGAGGGATCCACAGATACGCAGTATTTT.

This sequence joins TRBV29-1 and TRBJ2-3; TRBD2 aligns across 14 bases. This CDR3 contains 18 residues. With V trimmed by 6 bases and J by 0 bases, 11 bases remained unmatched. Per germline, CDR1 SQVTM and CDR2 ANQGSEA. The CDR3 spells CSVAGTSGSRPSTDTQYF. Here the CDR3 DNA reads TGCAGCGTAGCCGGGACTAGCGGGAGCAGGCCAAGCACAGATACGCAGTATTTT.

V and J are TRBV2 and TRBJ2-7; the D call may be TRBD1 or TRBD2 (5 bases each). Trimming shortened V by 8 bases and J by 3 bases, and 14 bases separated the two germline ends. The CDR3 runs to 13 residues. Germline loops: CDR1 SNHLY, CDR2 FYNNEI. The CDR3 DNA reads TGTGCCAGCCGGATGGGACGGAGCTACGAGCAGTACTTC. Its translation: CASRMGRSYEQYF.

V usage is TRBV12-2 and J usage is TRBJ2-7; the table's D call, TRBD1, has no DNA check behind it. TRBV12-2 is a listed pseudogene. The CDR3 loop spans 16 amino acids. The CDR3 coding sequence is TGTGCAAGTCGCTTAGGGTTTTGGCAGGGTGACGGCGAGCAGTACTTC. Translation: CASRLGFWQGDGEQYF.

V is TRBV7-2 and J is TRBJ2-2; the match to TRBD2 covers 8 bases. The CDR3 is 15 amino acids. Germline trimming cut 7 bases from V and 3 bases from J; bases unmatched to any gene: 7. Germline lookup yields CDR1 SGHTA and CDR2 FQGNSA. CDR3 sequence: CASTQGLDDTGELFF. The CDR3 DNA follows: TGTGCCAGCACCCAGGGACTAGATGACACCGGGGAGCTGTTTTTT. Supplemented by reference TRBV7-2 and TRBJ2-2, the full variable domain reads GAGVSQSPSNKVTEKGKDVELRCDPISGHTALYWYRQSLGQGLEFLIYFQGNSAPDKSGLPSDRFSAERTGGSVSTLTIQRTQQEDSAVYLCASTQGLDDTGELFFGEGSRLTVL.

The rearrangement links TRBV30 to TRBJ1-1; 9 bases line up with TRBD1. Germline values: CDR1 GTSNPN, CDR2 SVGIG (reference sequence). The trim removed 3 bases at V and 3 bases at J, leaving 11 bases unmatched. This CDR3 comprises 16 residues. In DNA, the CDR3 is TGTGCCTGGAGAGCGGGACAGGGAATGCGGGACACTGAAGCTTTCTTT. It yields the protein CAWRAGQGMRDTEAFF. Looking up the rest from reference TRBV30 and TRBJ1-1 gives the full variable domain: SQTIHQWPATLVQPVGSPLSLECTVEGTSNPNLYWYRQAAGRGLQLLFYSVGIGQISSEVPQNLSASRPQDRQFILSSKKLLLSDSGFYLCAWRAGQGMRDTEAFFGQGTRLTVV.

This chain connects TRBV19 to TRBJ1-4; a weak D match, TRBD1 (6 bases). CDR1 and CDR2 (germline): LNHDA, SQIVND (reference sequence). The V gene lost 9 bases and the J gene lost 8 bases, with 16 bases spanning the gap. The CDR3 extends over 13 amino acids. The CDR3: CASVNRAEEKLFF. DNA of the CDR3: TGTGCCAGCGTTAACAGGGCGGAGGAAAAACTGTTTTTT.

This sequence joins TRBV6-4 and TRBJ2-1; 10 bases match TRBD2. Trimming at V came to 2 bases and at J to 4 bases, leaving 5 bases not matched to a gene. The CDR3 extends over 16 amino acids. Germline V gives CDR1 MRHNA, CDR2 SNTAGT. The CDR3 loop reads CASSDNPAGGYNEQFF. Written as DNA, the CDR3 is TGTGCCAGCAGTGACAACCCAGCGGGAGGGTACAATGAGCAGTTCTTC.

This clone was seen more than once but under ten times. V and J are TRBV9 and TRBJ1-5; no definite D call. The CDR3 consists of 13 residues. Germline loops: CDR1 SGDLS, CDR2 YYNGEE. V gave up 0 bases and J gave up 5 bases, with 6 bases separating them. CDR3: CASSVGWDQPQHF. CDR3 sequence (DNA): TGTGCCAGCAGCGTAGGCTGGGATCAGCCCCAGCATTTT.